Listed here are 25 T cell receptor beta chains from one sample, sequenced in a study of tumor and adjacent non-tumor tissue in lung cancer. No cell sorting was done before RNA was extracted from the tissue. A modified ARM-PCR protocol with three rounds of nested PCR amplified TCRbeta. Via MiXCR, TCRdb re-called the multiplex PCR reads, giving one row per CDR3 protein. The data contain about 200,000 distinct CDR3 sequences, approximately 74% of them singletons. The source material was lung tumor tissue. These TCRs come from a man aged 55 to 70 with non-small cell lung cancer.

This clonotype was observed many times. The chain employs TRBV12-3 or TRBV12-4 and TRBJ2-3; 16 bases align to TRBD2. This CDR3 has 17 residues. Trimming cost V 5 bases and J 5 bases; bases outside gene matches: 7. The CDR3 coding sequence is TGTGCCAGCAGTGCGGGACTAGCGGGGGGGCCTGGAGATACGCAGTATTTT. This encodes CASSAGLAGGPGDTQYF.

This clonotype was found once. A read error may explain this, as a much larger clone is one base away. The CDR3 sequence is CSARGTRGGPNDEQYF. The CDR3 nucleotides read TGCAGTGCTAGAGGGACTAGAGGGGGGCCCAACGACGAGCAGTACTTC. The gene calls are TRBV20-1 and TRBJ2-7; tentatively, D is TRBD2 (7 bases). The V gene lost 1 base and the J gene lost 5 bases, with 21 bases spanning the gap. In germline, CDR1 is DFQATT, CDR2 SNEGSKA (reference sequence). The CDR3 extends over 16 amino acids.

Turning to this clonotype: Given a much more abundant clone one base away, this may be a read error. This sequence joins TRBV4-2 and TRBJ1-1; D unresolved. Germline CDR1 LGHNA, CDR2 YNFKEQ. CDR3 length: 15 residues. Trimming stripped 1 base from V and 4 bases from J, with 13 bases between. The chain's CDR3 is CASSQVKRGSTEAFF. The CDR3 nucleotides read TGTGCCAGCAGCCAAGTCAAGAGAGGGAGCACTGAAGCTTTCTTT.

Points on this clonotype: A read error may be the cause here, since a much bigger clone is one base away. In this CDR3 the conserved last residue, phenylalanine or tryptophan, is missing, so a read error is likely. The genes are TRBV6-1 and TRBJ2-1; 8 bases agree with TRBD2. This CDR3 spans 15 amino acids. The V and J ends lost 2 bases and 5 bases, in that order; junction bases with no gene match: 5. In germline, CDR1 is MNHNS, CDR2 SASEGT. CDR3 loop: CASSELAGGHNEQFL. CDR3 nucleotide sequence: TGTGCCAGCAGTGAACTCGCGGGGGGCCACAATGAGCAGTTCCTC.

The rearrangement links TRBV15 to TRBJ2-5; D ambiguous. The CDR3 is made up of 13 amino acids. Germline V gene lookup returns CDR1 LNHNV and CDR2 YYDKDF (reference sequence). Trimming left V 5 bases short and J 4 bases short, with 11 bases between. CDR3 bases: TGTGCCACCAGCGGAAGCTTTTCAGAGACCCAGTACTTC. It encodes CATSGSFSETQYF.

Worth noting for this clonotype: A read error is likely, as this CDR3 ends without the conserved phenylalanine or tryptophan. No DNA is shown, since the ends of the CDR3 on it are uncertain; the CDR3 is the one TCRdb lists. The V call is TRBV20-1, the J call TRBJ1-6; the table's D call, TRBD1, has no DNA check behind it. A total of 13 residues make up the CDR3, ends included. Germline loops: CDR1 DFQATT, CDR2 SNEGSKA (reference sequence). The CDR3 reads CSATLTGASPLHI.

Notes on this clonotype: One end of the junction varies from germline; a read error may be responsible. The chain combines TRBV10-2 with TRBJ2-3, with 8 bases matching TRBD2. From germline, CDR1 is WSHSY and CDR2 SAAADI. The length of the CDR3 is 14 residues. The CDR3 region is CASGNSGISDTQYF. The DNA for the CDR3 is TGCGCCAGCGGGAATAGCGGGATTTCAGATACCCAGTATTTT.

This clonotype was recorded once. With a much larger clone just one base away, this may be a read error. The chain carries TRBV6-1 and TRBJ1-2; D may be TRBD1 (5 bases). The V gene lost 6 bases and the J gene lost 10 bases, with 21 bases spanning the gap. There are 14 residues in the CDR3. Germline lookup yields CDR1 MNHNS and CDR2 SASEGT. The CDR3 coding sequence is TGTGCCAGCAGCCAGGTGGGGGGTTCGGTTGACTACACCTTC. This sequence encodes CASSQVGGSVDYTF.

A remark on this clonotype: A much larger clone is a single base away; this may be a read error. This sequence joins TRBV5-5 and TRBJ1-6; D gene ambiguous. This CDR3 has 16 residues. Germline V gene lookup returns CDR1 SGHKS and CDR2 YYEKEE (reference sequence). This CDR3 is CVSSLSHEVYNSPLHF. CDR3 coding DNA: TGTGTCAGCAGCTTGTCGCACGAGGTCTATAATTCACCCCTCCACTTT.

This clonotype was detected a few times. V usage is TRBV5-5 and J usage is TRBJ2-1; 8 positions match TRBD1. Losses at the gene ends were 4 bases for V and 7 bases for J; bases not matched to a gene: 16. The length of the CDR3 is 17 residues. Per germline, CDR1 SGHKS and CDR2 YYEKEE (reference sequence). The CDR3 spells CASSQQGGLRDGNEQFF. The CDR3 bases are TGTGCCAGCAGCCAACAGGGGGGACTGAGGGATGGGAATGAGCAGTTCTTC. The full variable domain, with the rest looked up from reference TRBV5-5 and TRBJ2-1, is DAGVTQSPTHLIKTRGQQVTLRCSPISGHKSVSWYQQVLGQGPQFIFQYYEKEERGRGNFPDRFSARQFPNYSSELNVNALLLGDSALYLCASSQQGGLRDGNEQFFGPGTRLTVL.

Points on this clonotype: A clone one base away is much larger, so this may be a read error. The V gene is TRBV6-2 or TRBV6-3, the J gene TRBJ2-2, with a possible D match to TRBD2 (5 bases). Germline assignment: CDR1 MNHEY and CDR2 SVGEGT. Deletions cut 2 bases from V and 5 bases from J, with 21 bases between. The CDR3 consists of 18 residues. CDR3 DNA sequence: TGTGCCAGCAGTTACCCGGCTAGCCGGAGAAGTATGACCGGGGAGCTGTTTTTT. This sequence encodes CASSYPASRRSMTGELFF.

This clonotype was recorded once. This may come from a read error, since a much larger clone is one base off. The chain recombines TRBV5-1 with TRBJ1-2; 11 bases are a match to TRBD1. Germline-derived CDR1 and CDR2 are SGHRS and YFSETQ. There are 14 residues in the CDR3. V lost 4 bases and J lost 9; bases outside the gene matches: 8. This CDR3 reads CASSGRDRGISYTF. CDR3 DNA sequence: TGCGCCAGCAGCGGCCGGGACAGGGGGATTAGCTACACCTTC.

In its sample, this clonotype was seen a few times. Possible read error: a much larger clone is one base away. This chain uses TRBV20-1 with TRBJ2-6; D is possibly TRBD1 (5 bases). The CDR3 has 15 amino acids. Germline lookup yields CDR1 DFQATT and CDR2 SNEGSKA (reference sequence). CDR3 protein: CSADHSYSGANALTF. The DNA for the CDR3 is TGCAGTGCCGACCACAGTTACTCTGGGGCCAACGCCCTGACTTTC.

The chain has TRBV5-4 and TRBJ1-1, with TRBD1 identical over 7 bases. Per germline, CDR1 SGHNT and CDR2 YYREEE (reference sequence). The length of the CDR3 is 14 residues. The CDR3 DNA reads TGTGTCAACAGCGCTACAGGGGTGCGTGCTGAAGCTTTCTTT. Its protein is CVNSATGVRAEAFF.

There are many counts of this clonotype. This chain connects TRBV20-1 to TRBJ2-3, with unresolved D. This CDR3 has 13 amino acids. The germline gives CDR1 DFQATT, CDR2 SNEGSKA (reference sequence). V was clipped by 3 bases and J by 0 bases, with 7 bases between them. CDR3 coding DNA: TGCAGTGCTAGTCTAGTGAGCACAGATACGCAGTATTTT. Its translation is CSASLVSTDTQYF.

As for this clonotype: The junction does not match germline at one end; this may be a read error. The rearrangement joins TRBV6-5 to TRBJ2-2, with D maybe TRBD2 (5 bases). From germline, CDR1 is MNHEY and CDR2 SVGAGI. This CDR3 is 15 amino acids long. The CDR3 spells CASSRSSGNTEELFF. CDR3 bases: TGTGCCAGCAGCCGATCATCGGGGAACACCGAGGAGCTGTTTTTT.

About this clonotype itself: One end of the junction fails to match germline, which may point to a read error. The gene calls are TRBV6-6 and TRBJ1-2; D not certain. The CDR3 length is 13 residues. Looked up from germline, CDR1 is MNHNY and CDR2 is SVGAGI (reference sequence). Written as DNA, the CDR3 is TGTGCCAGCAGCCCCCAGGCTGACTATGGCTGCTCCTTC. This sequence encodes CASSPQADYGCSF.

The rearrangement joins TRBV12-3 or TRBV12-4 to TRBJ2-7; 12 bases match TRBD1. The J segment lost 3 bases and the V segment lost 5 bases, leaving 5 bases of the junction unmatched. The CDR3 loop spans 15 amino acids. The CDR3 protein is CASSLRDRGLYEQYV. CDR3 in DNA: TGTGCCAGCAGTCTCCGGGACAGGGGGCTCTACGAGCAGTACGTC.

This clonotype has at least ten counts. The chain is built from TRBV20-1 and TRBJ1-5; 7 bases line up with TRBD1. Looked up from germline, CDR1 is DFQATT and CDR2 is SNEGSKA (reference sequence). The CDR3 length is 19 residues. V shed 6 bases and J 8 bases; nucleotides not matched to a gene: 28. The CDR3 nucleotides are TGCAGTGCAAACGATGGGATGACAGGGCTACTGACTACAAATAAGCCCCAGCATTTT. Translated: CSANDGMTGLLTTNKPQHF.

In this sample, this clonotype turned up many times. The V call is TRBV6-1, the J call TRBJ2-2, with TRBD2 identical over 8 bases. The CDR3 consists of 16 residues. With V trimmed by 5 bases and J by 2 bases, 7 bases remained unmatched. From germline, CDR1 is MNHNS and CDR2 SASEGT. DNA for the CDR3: TGTGCCAGCAGTTCCGCGACTAGCGTAAACACCGGGGAGCTGTTTTTT. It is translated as CASSSATSVNTGELFF.

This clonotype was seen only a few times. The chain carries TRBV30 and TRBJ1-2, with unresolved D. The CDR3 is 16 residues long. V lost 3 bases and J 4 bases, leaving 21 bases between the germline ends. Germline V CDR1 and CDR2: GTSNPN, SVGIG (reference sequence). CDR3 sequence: CAWRAGVSYPRYGYTF. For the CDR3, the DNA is TGTGCCTGGAGGGCCGGGGTCAGCTATCCCCGCTATGGCTACACCTTC.

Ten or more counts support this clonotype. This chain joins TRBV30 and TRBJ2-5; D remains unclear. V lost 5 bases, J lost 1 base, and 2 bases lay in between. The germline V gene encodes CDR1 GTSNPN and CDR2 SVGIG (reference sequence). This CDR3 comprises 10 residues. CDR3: CAWSQETQYF. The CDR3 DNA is TGTGCCTGGTCCCAAGAGACCCAGTACTTC.

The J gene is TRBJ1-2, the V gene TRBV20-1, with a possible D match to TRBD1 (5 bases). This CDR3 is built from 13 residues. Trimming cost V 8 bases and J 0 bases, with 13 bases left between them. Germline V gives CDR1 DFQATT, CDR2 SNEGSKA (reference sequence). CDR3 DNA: TGCAGTCCCTCGACAGAGTCTAACTATGGCTACACCTTC. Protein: CSPSTESNYGYTF.

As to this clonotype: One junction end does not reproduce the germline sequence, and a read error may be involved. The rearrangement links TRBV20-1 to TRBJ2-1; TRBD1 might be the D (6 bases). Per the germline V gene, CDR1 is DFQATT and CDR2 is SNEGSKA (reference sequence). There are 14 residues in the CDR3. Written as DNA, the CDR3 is TGCTGTGCTAGTACAGGGACGGGATGGGATGAGCAGTTCTTC. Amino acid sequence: CCASTGTGWDEQFF.

CDR3 DNA sequence: TGCAGTGCTAGAGACGCAACCTTCACAGATACGCAGTATTTT. Amino acid sequence: CSARDATFTDTQYF. This chain links TRBV20-1 with TRBJ2-3, with unresolved D. Germline lookup yields CDR1 DFQATT and CDR2 SNEGSKA (reference sequence). This CDR3 contains 14 residues. Trimming took off 0 bases at V and 2 bases at J, with 9 bases between the two ends.